This TCR beta chain was found in a study of graft-versus-host responses after intestinal transplantation. Processed graft tissue released its intraepithelial and lamina propria lymphocytes. Trimming at V came to 1 base and at J to 5 bases, leaving 9 bases not matched to a gene. Germline V gene lookup returns CDR1 SGHVS and CDR2 FNYEAQ. The CDR3 has 17 amino acids. Measured with immunoSEQ multiplex PCR; TCRdb has only the in-frame clones, and not every one. Of about 9,800 clones in the sample, about 78% were seen once. The specimen was ileum tissue, collected roughly 530 days after intestinal transplant. The chain joins TRBV7-6 to TRBJ2-3; 10 nucleotides line up with TRBD1. The TCR was taken from a human patient who received an intestinal transplant, so some T cells may come from the graft donor. CDR3 region: CASSLVGTGVTEDTQYF. CDR3 bases: TGTGCCAGCAGCTTAGTCGGGACAGGGGTAACGGAAGATACGCAGTATTTT.